Below, 16 T cell receptor beta chains from the same sample are listed, as sequenced in a study of T cell responses to AZD1222 COVID-19 vaccine. Only in-frame clones appear in the TCRdb table, and some are missing; sequencing was by immunoSEQ multiplex PCR. This table holds 130,000 or so clones, 85% to 90% found once. The sequencing here drew on peripheral blood, taken on day 0 of AZD1222 vaccination. These receptors were taken from an adult in good health.

The chain is built from TRBV7-8 and TRBJ1-4; D not certain. Germline V lookup: CDR1 SGHVS, CDR2 FQNEAQ. CDR3 size: 19 residues. V lost 6 bases, J lost 1 base, and 24 bases lay in between. CDR3 nucleotide sequence: TGTGCCAGCAGTCCAGCGTTGGGCCCGGCTTCGGAAACTAATGAAAAACTGTTTTTT. Protein product: CASSPALGPASETNEKLFF.

The chain links TRBV10-3 to TRBJ1-2, with 8 positions matching TRBD1. Germline V CDR1 and CDR2: ENHRY, SYGVKD. This CDR3 has 13 residues. Trimming took 4 bases from V and 8 from J; bases not matched to a gene: 6. CDR3 sequence: CAISGQGAPGYTF. CDR3 DNA sequence: TGTGCCATCAGTGGGCAGGGGGCGCCGGGCTACACCTTC.

V and J are TRBV7-3 and TRBJ2-1; D may be TRBD1 (6 bases). Germline V gene sequence: CDR1 SGHTA, CDR2 FQGTGA. The CDR3 length is 13 residues. V was clipped by 5 bases and J by 15 bases, with 20 bases between them. The CDR3: CASSPTGAGERFF. The CDR3 coding sequence is TGTGCCAGCAGCCCAACCGGGGCAGGGGAGAGGTTCTTC.

The CDR3 here is CASSFRGRGYNEQFF. CDR3 coding DNA: TGTGCCAGCAGTTTTCGCGGGAGGGGGTACAATGAGCAGTTCTTC. The chain employs TRBV27 and TRBJ2-1; 9 bases agree with TRBD2. Germline loops: CDR1 MNHEY, CDR2 SMNVEV (reference sequence). The J segment lost 4 bases and the V segment lost 3 bases, leaving 4 bases of the junction unmatched. This CDR3 region has 15 residues.

The rearrangement links TRBV9 to TRBJ1-2; a weak D match, TRBD1 (5 bases). The CDR3 consists of 15 residues. Germline values: CDR1 SGDLS, CDR2 YYNGEE. Trimming shortened V by 0 bases and J by 4 bases, and 13 bases separated the two germline ends. The CDR3 DNA sequence: TGTGCCAGCAGCGTAGGTGAGGGGCGAATCTATGGCTACACCTTC. Encoded protein: CASSVGEGRIYGYTF.

The V gene is TRBV6-5, the J gene TRBJ2-7, with D perhaps given as TRBD1 or TRBD2 (5 bases each). Germline CDR1 reads MNHEY; CDR2 reads SVGAGI. The CDR3 loop spans 14 amino acids. V was shortened by 6 bases and J by 5 bases, with 17 bases between the two germline ends. DNA of the CDR3: TGTGCCAGCAGGGCGAGGGGAACCAGCAACGAGCAGTACTTC. Translating gives CASRARGTSNEQYF.

This sequence joins TRBV19 and TRBJ2-4; tentative D call: TRBD2 (5 bases). The CDR3 spans 12 residues. Per germline, CDR1 LNHDA and CDR2 SQIVND (reference sequence). The V end was cut by 8 bases, the J end by 5 bases, with 10 bases between. As DNA, the CDR3 is TGTGCCAGTCGTGGAGGCCAAAACATTCAGTACTTC. It codes for CASRGGQNIQYF.

The chain recombines TRBV27 with TRBJ1-1, with D hard to call. Germline CDR1 and CDR2: MNHEY and SMNVEV (reference sequence). V dropped 2 bases and J dropped 2 bases, with 12 bases sitting between them. This CDR3 is built from 15 residues. CDR3 region: CASSLVLSANTEAFF. Here the CDR3 DNA reads TGTGCCAGCAGTTTAGTATTGAGCGCCAACACTGAAGCTTTCTTT.

V and J are TRBV6-1 and TRBJ2-7; 7 nucleotides agree with TRBD1. Germline-derived CDR1 and CDR2 are MNHNS and SASEGT. The J segment lost 6 bases and the V segment lost 9 bases, leaving 8 bases of the junction unmatched. The CDR3 loop spans 12 amino acids. The CDR3 is CASTTGAGEQYF. In nucleotides, the CDR3 is TGTGCCAGTACTACAGGGGCCGGCGAGCAGTACTTC.

The CDR3 is CAISVAGGNQPQHF. In nucleotides, the CDR3 is TGTGCCATCAGTGTGGCTGGGGGCAATCAGCCCCAGCATTTT. The rearrangement uses TRBV10-3 and TRBJ1-5, with D unclear. The germline CDR1 and CDR2 sequences are ENHRY and SYGVKD. V dropped 4 bases and J dropped 2 bases, with 9 bases sitting between them. CDR3 length: 14 amino acids.

The CDR3 DNA reads as TGTGCCAGCAAGGAGGGGGACTATGGCTACACCTTC. It encodes CASKEGDYGYTF. The chain couples TRBV6-5 to TRBJ1-2; a possible D gene is TRBD1 (6 bases). Trimming shortened V by 7 bases and J by 3 bases, and 9 bases separated the two germline ends. The CDR3 has 12 residues. Germline lookup yields CDR1 MNHEY and CDR2 SVGAGI.

The table lists this clone with a few counts. This chain connects TRBV10-3 to TRBJ1-2; 10 positions match TRBD1. Germline lookup yields CDR1 ENHRY and CDR2 SYGVKD. The CDR3 runs to 13 residues. V shed 10 bases and J 4 bases; nucleotides not matched to a gene: 6. The chain's CDR3 is CATKGQGGYGYTF. Here the CDR3 DNA reads TGTGCCACCAAAGGACAGGGGGGCTATGGCTACACCTTC.

This chain connects TRBV4-2 to TRBJ1-1; D call uncertain. Germline assignment: CDR1 LGHNA and CDR2 YNFKEQ. The V end lost 0 bases, the J end lost 1 base, and 9 bases lay between the germline ends. This CDR3 region has 15 residues. CDR3 coding DNA: TGTGCCAGCAGCCAAGAATCCGGAACGAACACTGAAGCTTTCTTT. Amino acid sequence: CASSQESGTNTEAFF.

The V gene is TRBV5-1, the J gene TRBJ1-1, with 8 bases that match TRBD1. Per germline, CDR1 SGHRS and CDR2 YFSETQ. After removal of 4 bases from V and 4 bases from J, the junction contained 6 bases not matched to a gene. The CDR3 has 14 amino acids. The CDR3 region is CASSGQGASTEAFF. The CDR3, as DNA: TGCGCCAGCAGCGGTCAGGGGGCGAGCACTGAAGCTTTCTTT.

The V call is TRBV3-1 (or the pseudogene TRBV3-2), the J call TRBJ1-2, with a possible D match to TRBD1 (6 bases). The CDR3 totals 12 residues. CDR1 and CDR2 from the germline V gene are LGHDT and YNNKEL (reference sequence). V gave up 0 bases and J gave up 8 bases, with 7 bases separating them. The CDR3 here is CASSQEGGGYTF. As DNA, the CDR3 is TGTGCCAGCAGCCAAGAAGGGGGGGGCTACACCTTC.

V gene TRBV6-1 combines with J gene TRBJ1-2; no clear D gene. CDR1 MNHNS and CDR2 SASEGT come from the germline V gene. Trimming took off 1 base at V and 4 bases at J, with 7 bases between the two ends. CDR3 size: 13 residues. CDR3 residues: CASSEGQFYGYTF. CDR3 nucleotides: TGTGCCAGCAGTGAAGGGCAGTTCTATGGCTACACCTTC.